The entry that follows covers one T cell receptor (beta chain) sequence. The antigen is not known. The sample is drawn from a study of shared clonotypes between healthy human individuals. Some clones are missing from TCRdb's copy, which holds only in-frame ones; the method was immunoSEQ multiplex PCR. The repertoire includes about 1.5 million clones, around 98% of them detected once, and roughly 0.45% sits in the top ten. Donors, healthy HIV-negative adults, lacked recent acute infections or vaccinations. Germline CDR1 reads SGHAT; CDR2 reads FQDESV (reference sequence). V was pared by 4 bases and J by 0 bases, with 19 bases between. The CDR3 is made up of 18 amino acids. General study points: The study found approximately 5% of naive CD4 clonotypes shared across a handful of donors.

J is TRBJ2-1 and V is TRBV11-1; D remains unclear. The sequenced sample was naive CD4+ T cells sorted from blood. Subset in this sample: CD45RA+ positively selected. The clonotype originates from a man aged 25 to 40 in good health. CDR3 amino acids: CASSSNRPGRSSYNEQFF. CDR3 DNA sequence: TGTGCCAGCAGCTCAAATAGGCCGGGCAGGAGCTCCTACAATGAGCAGTTCTTC.